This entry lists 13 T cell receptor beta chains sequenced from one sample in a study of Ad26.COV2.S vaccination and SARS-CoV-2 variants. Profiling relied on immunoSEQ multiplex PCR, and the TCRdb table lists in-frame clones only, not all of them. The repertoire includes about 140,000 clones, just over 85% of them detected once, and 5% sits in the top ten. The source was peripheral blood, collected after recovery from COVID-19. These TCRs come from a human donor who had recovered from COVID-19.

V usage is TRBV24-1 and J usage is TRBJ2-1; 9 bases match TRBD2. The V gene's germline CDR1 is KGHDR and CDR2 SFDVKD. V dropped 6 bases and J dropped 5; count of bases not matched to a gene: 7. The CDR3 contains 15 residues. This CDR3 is CATSRGGGAHNEQFF. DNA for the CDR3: TGTGCCACCAGTCGGGGCGGGGGGGCCCACAATGAGCAGTTCTTC.

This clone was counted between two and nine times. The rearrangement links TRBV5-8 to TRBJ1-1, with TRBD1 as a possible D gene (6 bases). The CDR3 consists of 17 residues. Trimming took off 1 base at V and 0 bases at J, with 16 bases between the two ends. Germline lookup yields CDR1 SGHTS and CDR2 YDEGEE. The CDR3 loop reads CASSLLTGRRMNTEAFF. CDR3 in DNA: TGTGCCAGCAGCTTGCTAACAGGGAGGCGCATGAACACTGAAGCTTTCTTT.

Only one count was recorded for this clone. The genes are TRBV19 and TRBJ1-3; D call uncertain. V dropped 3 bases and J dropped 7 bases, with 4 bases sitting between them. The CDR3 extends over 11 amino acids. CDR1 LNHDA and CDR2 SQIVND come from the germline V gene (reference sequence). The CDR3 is CASSMSNTIYF. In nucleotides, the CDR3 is TGTGCCAGTAGTATGAGTAACACCATATATTTT.

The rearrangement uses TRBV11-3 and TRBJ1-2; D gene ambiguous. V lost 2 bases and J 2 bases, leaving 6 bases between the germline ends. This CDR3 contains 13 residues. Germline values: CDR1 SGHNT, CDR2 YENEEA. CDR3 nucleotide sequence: TGTGCCAGCAGCTTAAGGGCGAACTATGGCTACACCTTC. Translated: CASSLRANYGYTF.

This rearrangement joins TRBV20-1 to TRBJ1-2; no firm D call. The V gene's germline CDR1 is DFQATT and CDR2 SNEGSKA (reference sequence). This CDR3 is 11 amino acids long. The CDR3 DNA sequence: TGCGAGAGCCGATCCGTCTTGGGCTACACCTTC. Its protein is CESRSVLGYTF.

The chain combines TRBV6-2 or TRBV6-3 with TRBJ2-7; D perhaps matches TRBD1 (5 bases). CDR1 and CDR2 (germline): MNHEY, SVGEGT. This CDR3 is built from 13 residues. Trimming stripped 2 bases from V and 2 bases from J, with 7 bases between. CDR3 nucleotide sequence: TGTGCCAGCAGTTACGGGGCGGCCTACGAGCAGTACTTC. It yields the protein CASSYGAAYEQYF.

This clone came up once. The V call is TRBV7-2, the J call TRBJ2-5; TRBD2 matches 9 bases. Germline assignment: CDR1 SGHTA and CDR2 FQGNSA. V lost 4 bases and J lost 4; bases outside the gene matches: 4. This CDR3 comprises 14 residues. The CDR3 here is CASSSGLALETQYF. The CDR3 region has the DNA TGTGCCAGCAGCTCCGGACTAGCGCTAGAGACCCAGTACTTC.

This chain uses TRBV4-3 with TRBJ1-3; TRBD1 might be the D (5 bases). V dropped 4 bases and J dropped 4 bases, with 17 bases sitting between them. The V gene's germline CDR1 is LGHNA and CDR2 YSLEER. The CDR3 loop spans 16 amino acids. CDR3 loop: CASSPSRGGLGNTIYF. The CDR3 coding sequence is TGCGCCAGCAGCCCTTCTCGGGGGGGTCTGGGAAACACCATATATTTT.

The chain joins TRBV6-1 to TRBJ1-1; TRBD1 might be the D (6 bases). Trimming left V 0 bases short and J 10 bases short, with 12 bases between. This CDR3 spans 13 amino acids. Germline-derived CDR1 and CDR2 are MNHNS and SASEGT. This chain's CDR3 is CASSEAGQGRAFF. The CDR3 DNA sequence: TGTGCCAGCAGTGAAGCGGGCCAGGGGAGAGCTTTCTTT.

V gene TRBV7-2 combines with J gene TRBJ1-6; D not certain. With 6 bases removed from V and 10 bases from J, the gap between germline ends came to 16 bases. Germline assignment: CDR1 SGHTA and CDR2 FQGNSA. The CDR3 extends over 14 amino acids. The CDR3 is CASRSRAGYSPLHF. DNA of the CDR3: TGTGCCAGCAGATCACGGGCAGGTTACTCACCCCTCCACTTT. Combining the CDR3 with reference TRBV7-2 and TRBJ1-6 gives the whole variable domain GAGVSQSPSNKVTEKGKDVELRCDPISGHTALYWYRQSLGQGLEFLIYFQGNSAPDKSGLPSDRFSAERTGGSVSTLTIQRTQQEDSAVYLCASRSRAGYSPLHFGNGTRLTVT.

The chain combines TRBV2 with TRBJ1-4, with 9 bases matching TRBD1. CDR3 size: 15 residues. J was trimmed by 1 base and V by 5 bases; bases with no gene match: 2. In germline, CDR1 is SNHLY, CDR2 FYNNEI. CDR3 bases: TGTGCCAGCAGTTACAGGGGGCAAACTAATGAAAAACTGTTTTTT. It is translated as CASSYRGQTNEKLFF.

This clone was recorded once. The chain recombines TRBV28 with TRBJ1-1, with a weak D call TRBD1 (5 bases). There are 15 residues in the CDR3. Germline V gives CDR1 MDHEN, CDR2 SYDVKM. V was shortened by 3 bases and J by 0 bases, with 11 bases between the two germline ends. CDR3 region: CASSFPKDMNTEAFF. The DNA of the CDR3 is TGTGCCAGCAGTTTCCCCAAGGACATGAACACTGAAGCTTTCTTT.

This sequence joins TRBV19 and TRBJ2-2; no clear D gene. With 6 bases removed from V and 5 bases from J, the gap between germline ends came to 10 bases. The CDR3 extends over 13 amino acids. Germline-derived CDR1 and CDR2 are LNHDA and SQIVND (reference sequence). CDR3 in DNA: TGTGCCAGTAGCGGTGTAGTAACCGGGGAGCTGTTTTTT. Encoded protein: CASSGVVTGELFF.